Following are 6 T cell receptor beta chains from one sample sequenced in a study of shared clonotypes between healthy human individuals (dated by TCRdb to the early 2020s). The library was made by the immunoSEQ multiplex PCR assay. TCRdb holds this immuneACCESS table with in-frame rearrangements only. Some clones are missing; in checked studies, unresolved V genes explain under half, and the rest has no known cause. The sample table lists 2 million to 3 million clones, 80% to 95% of them with a count of one. In total, the top ten clones hold approximately 0.37% of the sample. Source material: naive CD4+ T cells from PBMCs. The cell subset or site label for this specimen denotes: CD45RA+ positively selected. The receptors were gathered from a young man in good health. Some clones in this sample may be carry-over from other donors' samples.

The V call is TRBV27, the J call TRBJ1-2, with TRBD1 identical over 7 bases. V was clipped by 4 bases and J by 7 bases; unmatched bases: 9. This CDR3 region has 14 residues. Germline-derived CDR1 and CDR2 are MNHEY and SMNVEV (reference sequence). For the CDR3, the DNA is TGTGCCAGCAGTTGGGCAGGGGGTAGTCGTGGCTACACCTTC. Protein: CASSWAGGSRGYTF.

The chain employs TRBV2 and TRBJ1-1, with D maybe TRBD1 (5 bases). Trimming cost V 11 bases and J 4 bases, with 14 bases left between them. This CDR3 is 12 amino acids long. From germline, CDR1 is SNHLY and CDR2 FYNNEI. CDR3 sequence reads: CASGALVTEAFF. CDR3 DNA: TGTGCCTCCGGGGCGTTGGTCACTGAAGCTTTCTTT.

The chain couples TRBV19 to TRBJ2-4, with 7 bases fitting TRBD2. There are 18 residues in the CDR3. Germline CDR1 reads LNHDA; CDR2 reads SQIVND (reference sequence). V lost 4 bases, J lost 5 bases, and 17 bases stayed unmatched. Here the CDR3 reads CASSSREERFSIENIQYF. The CDR3 coding sequence is TGTGCCAGTAGTAGCCGGGAGGAGCGGTTCTCAATCGAAAACATTCAGTACTTC.

This clone was found once. This chain links TRBV7-6 with TRBJ2-7, with 9 bases lining up with TRBD2. The CDR3 is 15 amino acids. The V gene's germline CDR1 is SGHVS and CDR2 FNYEAQ. The ends lost 1 base at V and 1 base at J; junction bases unmatched: 2. The DNA of the CDR3 is TGTGCCAGCAGCTTAGTGCGGGGGGGATCCTACGAGCAGTACTTC. This encodes CASSLVRGGSYEQYF.

V and J are TRBV5-4 and TRBJ2-3; D is perhaps TRBD2 (6 bases). There are 16 residues in the CDR3. Germline V gives CDR1 SGHNT, CDR2 YYREEE (reference sequence). The germline V and J ends were trimmed by 0 bases and 1 base, with 12 bases remaining between them. The CDR3 loop reads CASSLGRGTRTDTQYF. The CDR3 coding sequence is TGTGCCAGCAGCTTGGGACGGGGGACCCGCACAGATACGCAGTATTTT. Based on the CDR3 plus reference TRBV5-4 and TRBJ2-3, the full variable domain is ETGVTQSPTHLIKTRGQQVTLRCSSQSGHNTVSWYQQALGQGPQFIFQYYREEENGRGNFPPRFSGLQFPNYSSELNVNALELDDSALYLCASSLGRGTRTDTQYFGPGTRLTVL.

This clone was seen a handful of times. The J gene is TRBJ1-4, the V gene TRBV30, with 11 bases lining up with TRBD1. The CDR3 runs 18 residues. Trimming took 1 base from V and 0 from J; bases not matched to a gene: 7. Germline V gene data show CDR1 as GTSNPN and CDR2 as SVGIG (reference sequence). The CDR3 loop is CAWSAGQGATATNEKLFF. The CDR3 nucleotides are TGTGCCTGGAGTGCAGGACAGGGGGCGACTGCAACTAATGAAAAACTGTTTTTT.